This entry describes one T cell receptor (beta chain). This sample stems from a study of blood T cell repertoires in COVID-19. Germline V gene data show CDR1 as LNHDA and CDR2 as SQIVND (reference sequence). This CDR3 has 17 residues. J gave up 3 bases and V 5 bases, and 9 bases lay outside the gene matches. Repertoires were generated with immunoSEQ multiplex PCR, while TCRdb's copy carries only in-frame clones and drops some. The sample shows tens of thousands of clones, roughly four fifths of them seen only once. The sequence was collected from a woman aged 60-75 years with acute or convalescent COVID-19. The specimen sequenced was peripheral blood. The gene calls are TRBV19 and TRBJ1-6; 8 positions match TRBD1. The CDR3 nucleotides read TGTGCCAGTAGTGCGATACAGGGGGTGGACTATAATTCACCCCTCCACTTT. Protein product: CASSAIQGVDYNSPLHF.